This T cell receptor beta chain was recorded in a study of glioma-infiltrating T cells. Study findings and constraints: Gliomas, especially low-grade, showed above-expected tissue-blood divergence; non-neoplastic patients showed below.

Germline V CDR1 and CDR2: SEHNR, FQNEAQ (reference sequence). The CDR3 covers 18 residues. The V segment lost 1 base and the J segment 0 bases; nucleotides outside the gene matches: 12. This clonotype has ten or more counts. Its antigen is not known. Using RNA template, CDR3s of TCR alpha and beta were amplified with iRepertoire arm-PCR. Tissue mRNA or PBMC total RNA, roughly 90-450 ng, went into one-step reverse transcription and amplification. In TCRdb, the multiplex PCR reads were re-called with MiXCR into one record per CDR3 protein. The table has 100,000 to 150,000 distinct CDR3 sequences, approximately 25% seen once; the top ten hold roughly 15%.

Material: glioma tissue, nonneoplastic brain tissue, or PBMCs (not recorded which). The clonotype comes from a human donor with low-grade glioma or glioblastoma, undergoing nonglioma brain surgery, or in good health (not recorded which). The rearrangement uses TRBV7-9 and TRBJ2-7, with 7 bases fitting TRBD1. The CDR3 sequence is CASSLGYFGQVFSYEQYF. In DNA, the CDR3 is TGTGCCAGCAGCTTAGGGTACTTCGGACAGGTTTTCTCCTACGAGCAGTACTTC.